The rows below give T cell receptor beta chains drawn from one sample of a study of blood T cells in healthy people across ages. Each CDR3 protein gets one entry after TCRdb re-called the 5' RACE reads with MiXCR. Found here are approximately 810,000 distinct CDR3 sequences, around 30% of them singletons; the top ten hold roughly 17%. Specimen: blood. Receptor source: an elderly woman in good health. Each CDR3 is given with its conserved first and last residue. A D gene is named only where the DNA matches it firmly. Size values are once, few and many counts, or a class for expanded clones, and some rows have none.

DNA: TGTGCCAGCAGCAGCAGCCTAGCGGGGGGCACCGGGGAGCTGTTTTTT
CDR3: CASSSSLAGGTGELFF
size: NA
V: TRBV12-3/TRBV12-4
J: TRBJ2-2
D: TRBD2

DNA: TGTGCCAGCAGTTTACAGGGGGACGTAGACGAGCAGTACTTC
CDR3: CASSLQGDVDEQYF
size: NA
V: TRBV12-3/TRBV12-4
J: TRBJ2-7
D: TRBD1

DNA: TGTGCCAGCAGATCCGGGACAGGGGTTCAGGGCGAGCAGTTCTTC
CDR3: CASRSGTGVQGEQFF
size: many
V: TRBV7-2
J: TRBJ2-1
D: TRBD1

DNA: TGTGCCAGCATCCTTGGACGGAGCACAGATACGCAGTATTTT
CDR3: CASILGRSTDTQYF
size: many
V: TRBV12-3/TRBV12-4
J: TRBJ2-3
D: NA

DNA: TGCAGTGCGAGGACAGGGGGGATTTCACCCCTCCACTTT
CDR3: CSARTGGISPLHF
size: once
V: TRBV20-1
J: TRBJ1-6
D: TRBD1

DNA: TGTGCCTGGAGTGCAGCGGACGGCTACGAGCAGTACTTC
CDR3: CAWSAADGYEQYF
size: few
V: TRBV30
J: TRBJ2-7
D: NA

DNA: TGTGCCAGCAGTGACCCTACTAGCGGGGGGGCAGATGAGCAGTACTTC
CDR3: CASSDPTSGGADEQYF
size: NA
V: TRBV28
J: TRBJ2-5
D: TRBD2

DNA: TGTGCCAGCAGTTACTCGACAGGGACAGGGAACCAAGAGACCCAGTACTTC
CDR3: CASSYSTGTGNQETQYF
size: NA
V: TRBV6-2/TRBV6-3
J: TRBJ2-5
D: TRBD1

DNA: TGTGCCAGCAGCTTAGAGGGGCCAGGGGGCCGGCAGTACTTC
CDR3: CASSLEGPGGRQYF
size: many
V: TRBV11-2
J: TRBJ2-7
D: TRBD1

DNA: TGTGCCAGCAGCCAAGATACGGTCCCAGGGAATGAGCAGTTCTTC
CDR3: CASSQDTVPGNEQFF
size: NA
V: TRBV3-1
J: TRBJ2-1
D: NA

DNA: TGTGCCAGCAGTTACTCCACAGGGGCGAGGAATGAGCAGTTCTTC
CDR3: CASSYSTGARNEQFF
size: NA
V: TRBV6-6
J: TRBJ2-1
D: TRBD1

DNA: TGTGCCATCAGTGAGTACAGGGACGATCAGCCCCAGCATTTT
CDR3: CAISEYRDDQPQHF
size: NA
V: TRBV10-3
J: TRBJ1-5
D: NA

DNA: TGTGCCAGCAGTTCCAGCGGGCAAGGGAATGAGCAGTTCTTC
CDR3: CASSSSGQGNEQFF
size: NA
V: TRBV6-2/TRBV6-3
J: TRBJ2-1
D: NA

DNA: TGTGCCAGCAGCTTAGGGCGGGGAACTGGAAACACCATATATTTT
CDR3: CASSLGRGTGNTIYF
size: NA
V: TRBV7-2
J: TRBJ1-3
D: NA

DNA: TGCAGCGTTGGGGATAGGGCTGGCTATGGCTACACCTTC
CDR3: CSVGDRAGYGYTF
size: NA
V: TRBV29-1
J: TRBJ1-2
D: NA

DNA: TGTGCCAGCAGTTACTCGGGGCGAACTAATGAAAAACTGTTTTTT
CDR3: CASSYSGRTNEKLFF
size: few
V: TRBV6-5
J: TRBJ1-4
D: NA

DNA: TGCAGTGCTAGAGACCCTAGACAGGGGGTAAATGAGCAGTTCTTC
CDR3: CSARDPRQGVNEQFF
size: many
V: TRBV20-1
J: TRBJ2-1
D: TRBD1

DNA: TGTGCCAGCAGCGTCACTAGTGCTTCTGACGAGCAGTACTTC
CDR3: CASSVTSASDEQYF
size: many
V: TRBV9
J: TRBJ2-7
D: NA

DNA: TGTGCCAGCAGGTTGGGACAGAGCCCCCGGAATGGCTACACCTTC
CDR3: CASRLGQSPRNGYTF
size: NA
V: TRBV12-3/TRBV12-4
J: TRBJ1-2
D: TRBD1

DNA: TGTGCCAGCAGCTTGGGCACTAGCGGGAGGGGCACAGATACGCAGTATTTT
CDR3: CASSLGTSGRGTDTQYF
size: NA
V: TRBV7-2
J: TRBJ2-3
D: TRBD2

DNA: TGTGCCAGCAGCTTAGGAGCCTCTCCTCGGTATGGCTACACCTTC
CDR3: CASSLGASPRYGYTF
size: NA
V: TRBV7-9
J: TRBJ1-2
D: NA

DNA: TGTGCCAGCAGCCCCTCCGCAGGTACAAACTACGAGCAGTACTTC
CDR3: CASSPSAGTNYEQYF
size: NA
V: TRBV11-1
J: TRBJ2-7
D: NA

DNA: TGCAGCGTTGGGGGGCAGGGGGTCTACGAGCAGTACTTC
CDR3: CSVGGQGVYEQYF
size: NA
V: TRBV29-1
J: TRBJ2-7
D: TRBD1

DNA: TGCGCCAGCAGCCTTCGGGCCGAGGGACAGGGCACCCTCCACTTT
CDR3: CASSLRAEGQGTLHF
size: NA
V: TRBV4-3
J: TRBJ1-6
D: TRBD1

DNA: TGTGCCAGCAGCTTAGGGGCAAGGACTAGCGGAAAAGGATACGAGCAGTACTTC
CDR3: CASSLGARTSGKGYEQYF
size: many
V: TRBV7-9
J: TRBJ2-7
D: TRBD2

DNA: TGTGCCAGCAACCGCTATTCGTACAGATTTTCTGTAGATACGCAGTATTTT
CDR3: CASNRYSYRFSVDTQYF
size: NA
V: TRBV6-1
J: TRBJ2-3
D: NA

DNA: TGCGCCAGCAGCTTGACGGCGGGGGTCTCCTACGAGCAGTACTTC
CDR3: CASSLTAGVSYEQYF
size: NA
V: TRBV5-1
J: TRBJ2-7
D: TRBD2

DNA: TGCAGTGCACCCCGAGGGCGGCGCTTAAGCTCCTACAATGAGCAGTTCTTC
CDR3: CSAPRGRRLSSYNEQFF
size: NA
V: TRBV20-1
J: TRBJ2-1
D: NA

DNA: TGTGCCACCAGCATATGGGGGACAGGGCAAGAGACCCAGTACTTC
CDR3: CATSIWGTGQETQYF
size: many
V: TRBV15
J: TRBJ2-5
D: TRBD1

DNA: TGCAGCGTTGAAGACTTCCCGGCCAGGGGCAAGCAGTACTTC
CDR3: CSVEDFPARGKQYF
size: NA
V: TRBV29-1
J: TRBJ2-7
D: NA

DNA: TGTGCCAGCAGTGAAGCCAGCAATGAGCGGTTCTTC
CDR3: CASSEASNERFF
size: NA
V: TRBV25-1
J: TRBJ2-1
D: NA

DNA: TGTGCCAGCAGCTTGGTTACGGGACAGGAAACCTATGGCTACACCTTC
CDR3: CASSLVTGQETYGYTF
size: many
V: TRBV7-2
J: TRBJ1-2
D: TRBD1

DNA: TGCAGTGTTATCAGCGGGGGGAAAGATACGCAGTATTTT
CDR3: CSVISGGKDTQYF
size: many
V: TRBV20-1
J: TRBJ2-3
D: TRBD2

DNA: TGTGCCAGCAGCGCGTTCAACTATGGCTACACCTTC
CDR3: CASSAFNYGYTF
size: many
V: TRBV7-2
J: TRBJ1-2
D: NA

DNA: TGTGCCAGCAGCTTAGCTGCGGGCGAGGATACGCAGTATTTT
CDR3: CASSLAAGEDTQYF
size: NA
V: TRBV7-2
J: TRBJ2-3
D: NA